Following are 26 T cell receptor beta chains from one sample sequenced in a study of T cell responses to AZD1222 COVID-19 vaccine. Here immunoSEQ multiplex PCR was the method, and the copy in TCRdb shows in-frame clones only, minus some. The sample includes 90,000 to 120,000 clones, 75% to 95% of them seen just once. The source material was peripheral blood, sampled 28 days after the second AZD1222 dose. These receptors all come from an adult who received the AZD1222 COVID-19 vaccine.

J is TRBJ2-7 and V is TRBV19; 8 bases align to TRBD2. V shed 5 bases and J 0 bases; nucleotides not matched to a gene: 6. From germline, CDR1 is LNHDA and CDR2 SQIVND (reference sequence). This CDR3 has 15 residues. The DNA for the CDR3 is TGTGCCAGTAGTCCCTACGGGAGGGACTCCTACGAGCAGTACTTC. Its protein product is CASSPYGRDSYEQYF.

The chain uses TRBV27 and TRBJ1-2; 7 nucleotides match TRBD1. V dropped 3 bases and J dropped 6; count of bases not matched to a gene: 7. This CDR3 region has 14 residues. Germline V CDR1 and CDR2: MNHEY, SMNVEV (reference sequence). The CDR3 loop is CASSFGRGYHGYTF. CDR3 DNA: TGTGCCAGCAGTTTCGGCAGGGGGTATCATGGCTACACCTTC.

This chain links TRBV19 with TRBJ2-3; D unclear. V lost 7 bases, J lost 2 bases, and 13 bases lay in between. The CDR3 covers 14 residues. Germline lookup yields CDR1 LNHDA and CDR2 SQIVND (reference sequence). The DNA of the CDR3 is TGTGCCAGTATGGAACAGTATAACACAGATACGCAGTATTTT. It codes for CASMEQYNTDTQYF.

The chain is built from TRBV6-2 or TRBV6-3 and TRBJ1-6; D call uncertain. V was pared by 5 bases and J by 10 bases, with 15 bases between. This CDR3 comprises 14 residues. From germline, CDR1 is MNHEY and CDR2 SVGEGT. The CDR3 protein is CASSTILYGSPLHF. DNA of the CDR3: TGTGCCAGCAGTACCATCCTTTACGGGTCACCCCTCCACTTT.

This chain links TRBV11-3 with TRBJ2-7, with a tentative D call TRBD1 (5 bases). The CDR3 runs 15 residues. CDR1 SGHNT and CDR2 YENEEA come from the germline V gene. Trimming left V 5 bases short and J 0 bases short, with 14 bases between. The CDR3 DNA is TGTGCCAGCAGCCTGAGACAGACAAGCTCCTACGAGCAGTACTTC. This codes for CASSLRQTSSYEQYF.

CDR3 region: CASSLVGRASYNEQFF. In DNA, the CDR3 is TGCGCCAGCAGCTTGGTCGGGAGGGCCTCCTACAATGAGCAGTTCTTC. The chain recombines TRBV5-1 with TRBJ2-1, with 8 bases lining up with TRBD2. The CDR3 runs to 16 residues. The trim removed 0 bases at V and 0 bases at J, leaving 2 bases unmatched. Looked up from germline, CDR1 is SGHRS and CDR2 is YFSETQ. Full variable domain (missing parts from reference TRBV5-1 and TRBJ2-1): KAGVTQTPRYLIKTRGQQVTLSCSPISGHRSVSWYQQTPGQGLQFLFEYFSETQRNKGNFPGRFSGRQFSNSRSEMNVSTLELGDSALYLCASSLVGRASYNEQFFGPGTRLTVL.

Written as DNA, the CDR3 is TGTGCCAGCTCCGGCAGTGTTGGGTACGAGCAGTACTTC. It translates to CASSGSVGYEQYF. The genes are TRBV18 and TRBJ2-7; D ambiguous. The V gene lost 6 bases and the J gene lost 4 bases, with 13 bases spanning the gap. The germline V gene has CDR1 KGHSH and CDR2 LQKENI. The CDR3 totals 13 residues.

The rearrangement links TRBV7-9 to TRBJ1-2; D is perhaps TRBD1 (6 bases). Trimming removed 5 bases at V and 0 bases at J, with 13 bases between. The CDR3 covers 15 residues. Germline V CDR1 and CDR2: SEHNR, FQNEAQ (reference sequence). CDR3 in amino acids: CASSPGDTANYGYTF. The CDR3 region has the DNA TGTGCCAGCAGCCCAGGGGACACCGCTAACTATGGCTACACCTTC.

The chain recombines TRBV11-3 with TRBJ2-2, with 8 bases fitting TRBD2. This CDR3 has 17 amino acids. Losses at the gene ends were 0 bases for V and 5 bases for J; bases not matched to a gene: 8. Germline V gene sequence: CDR1 SGHNT, CDR2 YENEEA. CDR3 residues: CASSLDNSGRGTGELFF. The CDR3 DNA reads as TGTGCCAGCAGCTTAGATAATTCCGGGAGGGGTACCGGGGAGCTGTTTTTT.

The V call is TRBV6-6, the J call TRBJ1-5, with unresolved D. The V end lost 5 bases, the J end lost 0 bases, and 20 bases lay between the germline ends. The CDR3 consists of 18 residues. CDR1 and CDR2 from the germline V gene are MNHNY and SVGAGI (reference sequence). CDR3: CASSPQEPAAHSNQPQHF. The CDR3 DNA reads as TGTGCCAGCAGTCCCCAGGAGCCCGCAGCCCATAGCAATCAGCCCCAGCATTTT.

The chain combines TRBV27 with TRBJ2-7; the match to TRBD1 covers 10 bases. The ends lost 7 bases at V and 5 bases at J; junction bases unmatched: 14. Germline assignment: CDR1 MNHEY and CDR2 SMNVEV (reference sequence). The CDR3 has 16 amino acids. CDR3 in DNA: TGTGCCAGCACCTTGGCCGCGGGGACAGGGGTTCACGAGCAGTACTTC. As protein: CASTLAAGTGVHEQYF.

The gene calls are TRBV11-2 and TRBJ2-3; D is unresolved. V was cut by 2 bases and J by 4 bases, with 4 bases left in between. The CDR3 extends over 12 amino acids. Germline V gene data show CDR1 as SGHAT and CDR2 as FQNNGV. Written as DNA, the CDR3 is TGTGCCAGCAGCTTAAACGCAGATACGCAGTATTTT. Translated, it gives CASSLNADTQYF.

The V call is TRBV6-2 or TRBV6-3, the J call TRBJ1-1; TRBD1 aligns across 7 bases. This CDR3 comprises 14 residues. J gave up 1 base and V 2 bases, and 1 base lay outside the gene matches. The germline CDR1 and CDR2 sequences are MNHEY and SVGEGT. CDR3 residues: CASSYRTGNTEAFF. The CDR3, as DNA: TGTGCCAGCAGTTACCGGACAGGGAACACTGAAGCTTTCTTT.

The chain employs TRBV7-2 and TRBJ2-7, with a tentative D call TRBD1 (7 bases). Germline V gene lookup returns CDR1 SGHTA and CDR2 FQGNSA. The V end was cut by 6 bases, the J end by 0 bases, with 15 bases between. CDR3 length equals 15 residues. CDR3 DNA sequence: TGTGCCAGCAGACGAGGGGGCGGGGTCTCCTACGAGCAGTACTTC. Protein: CASRRGGGVSYEQYF. Based on the CDR3 plus reference TRBV7-2 and TRBJ2-7, the full variable domain is GAGVSQSPSNKVTEKGKDVELRCDPISGHTALYWYRQSLGQGLEFLIYFQGNSAPDKSGLPSDRFSAERTGGSVSTLTIQRTQQEDSAVYLCASRRGGGVSYEQYFGPGTRLTVT.

This clone is a singleton in its sample. V and J are TRBV7-9 and TRBJ1-5, with D possibly being TRBD1 (6 bases). The CDR3 covers 15 residues. Per germline, CDR1 SEHNR and CDR2 FQNEAQ (reference sequence). V lost 3 bases, J lost 2 bases, and 11 bases lay in between. The CDR3 DNA reads TGTGCCAGCAGCTTGGACAGTGGAGGCAATCAGCCCCAGCATTTT. Translated: CASSLDSGGNQPQHF.

The chain couples TRBV30 to TRBJ1-5; D unclear. CDR3 length equals 13 residues. The germline V and J ends were trimmed by 4 bases and 6 bases, with 13 bases remaining between them. Germline V gene data show CDR1 as GTSNPN and CDR2 as SVGIG (reference sequence). Here the CDR3 DNA reads TGTGCCTGGAATGGGATATTAGGTCAGCCCCAGCATTTT. Amino acids: CAWNGILGQPQHF.

This clone occurred once. The chain links TRBV5-1 to TRBJ2-3, with TRBD1 as a possible D gene (6 bases). The length of the CDR3 is 16 residues. The germline CDR1 and CDR2 sequences are SGHRS and YFSETQ. Trimming removed 5 bases from V and 2 bases from J, with 18 bases in between. The CDR3 reads CASSFRTAADTDTQYF. For the CDR3, the DNA is TGCGCCAGCAGTTTCCGGACAGCCGCTGACACAGATACGCAGTATTTT.

The V gene is TRBV6-5, the J gene TRBJ1-2; a possible D gene is TRBD1 (6 bases). V shed 8 bases and J shed 8 bases, with 21 bases lying between them. The CDR3 is made up of 14 amino acids. CDR1 and CDR2 (germline): MNHEY, SVGAGI. This CDR3 reads CASRGGISGGGYTF. CDR3 DNA sequence: TGTGCCAGCCGCGGGGGCATAAGTGGAGGGGGCTACACCTTC.

The chain joins TRBV7-2 to TRBJ1-3; D gene unclear. V was shortened by 5 bases and J by 0 bases, with 14 bases between the two germline ends. Looked up from germline, CDR1 is SGHTA and CDR2 is FQGNSA. The CDR3 extends over 16 amino acids. In DNA, the CDR3 is TGTGCCAGCAGCAAGCAGGTTCTCCCCTCTGGAAACACCATATATTTT. Translation: CASSKQVLPSGNTIYF.

V usage is TRBV12-5 and J usage is TRBJ1-5, with TRBD1 matching 7 bases. CDR1 and CDR2 from the germline V gene are LGHNT and FRNRAP. There are 16 residues in the CDR3. J was trimmed by 0 bases and V by 6 bases; bases with no gene match: 8. CDR3 region: CASGPSGGTSNQPQHF. The CDR3 bases are TGTGCTAGTGGCCCCTCAGGGGGGACTAGCAATCAGCCCCAGCATTTT.

The chain recombines TRBV18 with TRBJ1-4; the match to TRBD1 covers 7 bases. From germline, CDR1 is KGHSH and CDR2 LQKENI. The CDR3 contains 18 residues. V dropped 3 bases and J dropped 5; count of bases not matched to a gene: 15. The CDR3 loop is CASSPLLGTERSNEKLFF. In nucleotides, the CDR3 is TGTGCCAGCTCACCGTTACTAGGGACAGAAAGGTCGAATGAAAAACTGTTTTTT. Full variable domain (outside the CDR3, taken from reference TRBV18 and TRBJ1-4): NAGVMQNPRHLVRRRGQEARLRCSPMKGHSHVYWYRQLPEEGLKFMVYLQKENIIDESGMPKERFSAEFPKEGPSILRIQQVVRGDSAAYFCASSPLLGTERSNEKLFFGSGTQLSVL.

In DNA form, the CDR3 reads TGCGCCAGCAGTTTGACCATCTACAATGAGCAGTTCTTC. Its protein product is CASSLTIYNEQFF. The chain recombines TRBV10-1 with TRBJ2-1, with D unresolved. Trimming removed 5 bases from V and 3 bases from J, with 8 bases in between. This CDR3 has 13 amino acids. Germline V lookup: CDR1 WNHNN, CDR2 SYGVQD (reference sequence).

The chain links TRBV11-2 to TRBJ1-2, with 8 bases identical to TRBD1. V lost 6 bases and J lost 7; bases outside the gene matches: 10. The CDR3 totals 14 residues. In germline, CDR1 is SGHAT, CDR2 FQNNGV. CDR3 bases: TGTGCCAGCAGTCGGGACAGGACTGTGGGTGGCTACACCTTC. It is translated as CASSRDRTVGGYTF.

The chain links TRBV18 to TRBJ1-5, with 8 bases fitting TRBD1. The CDR3 contains 15 residues. Germline lookup yields CDR1 KGHSH and CDR2 LQKENI. Germline trimming cut 3 bases from V and 7 bases from J; bases unmatched to any gene: 8. As DNA, the CDR3 is TGTGCCAGCTCACCGTCGGGACAGGCGCTCCAGCCCCAGCATTTT. Protein sequence: CASSPSGQALQPQHF.

This clone showed up just once. V is TRBV29-1 and J is TRBJ1-2; possible D gene TRBD1, 6 bases. CDR3 length equals 13 residues. Between the trimmed V and J ends, which lost 4 bases and 7 bases, there was a span of 16 bases. The germline V gene encodes CDR1 SQVTM and CDR2 ANQGSEA. CDR3 residues: CSVAKGDSRGYTF. The CDR3 DNA reads TGCAGCGTTGCTAAGGGGGACTCACGTGGCTACACCTTC.

V and J are TRBV6-1 and TRBJ2-1; D perhaps matches TRBD1 (6 bases). Trimming pared 4 bases from V and 0 bases from J, leaving 13 bases between. Germline CDR1 MNHNS, CDR2 SASEGT. CDR3 length: 16 amino acids. This CDR3 reads CASSVGTRGSYNEQFF. Written as DNA, the CDR3 is TGTGCCAGCAGTGTGGGGACAAGGGGCTCCTACAATGAGCAGTTCTTC.